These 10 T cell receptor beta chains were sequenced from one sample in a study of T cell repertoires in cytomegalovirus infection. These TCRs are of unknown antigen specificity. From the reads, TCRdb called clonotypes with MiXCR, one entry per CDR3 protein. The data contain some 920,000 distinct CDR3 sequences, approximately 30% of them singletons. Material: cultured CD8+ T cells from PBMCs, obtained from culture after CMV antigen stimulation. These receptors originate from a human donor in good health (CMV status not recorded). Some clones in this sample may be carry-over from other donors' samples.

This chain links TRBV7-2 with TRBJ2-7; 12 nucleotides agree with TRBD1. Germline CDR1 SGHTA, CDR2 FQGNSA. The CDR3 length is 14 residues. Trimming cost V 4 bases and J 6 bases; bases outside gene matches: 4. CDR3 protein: CASSSGTGGSEQYF. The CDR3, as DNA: TGTGCCAGCAGCTCCGGGACAGGGGGCTCCGAGCAGTACTTC.

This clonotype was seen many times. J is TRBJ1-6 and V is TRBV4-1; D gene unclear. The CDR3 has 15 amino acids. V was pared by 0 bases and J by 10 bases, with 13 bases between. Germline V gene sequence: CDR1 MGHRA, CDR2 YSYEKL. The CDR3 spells CASSQDGLADSPLHF. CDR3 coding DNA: TGCGCCAGCAGCCAAGATGGACTGGCTGACTCACCCCTCCACTTT.

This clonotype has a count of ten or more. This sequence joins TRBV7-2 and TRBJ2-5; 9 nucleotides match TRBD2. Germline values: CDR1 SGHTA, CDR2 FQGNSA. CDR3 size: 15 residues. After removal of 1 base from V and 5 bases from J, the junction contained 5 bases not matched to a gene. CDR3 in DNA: TGTGCCAGCAGCTTAGGCCTAGCGGGGACCGAGACCCAGTACTTC. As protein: CASSLGLAGTETQYF. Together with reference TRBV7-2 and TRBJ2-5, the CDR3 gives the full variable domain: GAGVSQSPSNKVTEKGKDVELRCDPISGHTALYWYRQSLGQGLEFLIYFQGNSAPDKSGLPSDRFSAERTGGSVSTLTIQRTQQEDSAVYLCASSLGLAGTETQYFGPGTRLLVL.

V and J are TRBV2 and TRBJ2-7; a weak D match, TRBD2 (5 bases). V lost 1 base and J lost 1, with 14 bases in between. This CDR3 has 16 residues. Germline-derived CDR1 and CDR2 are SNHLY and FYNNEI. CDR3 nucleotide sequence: TGTGCCAGCAGTGAAGGAGGGCTGTTCGAGTCCTACGAGCAGTACGTC. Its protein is CASSEGGLFESYEQYV.

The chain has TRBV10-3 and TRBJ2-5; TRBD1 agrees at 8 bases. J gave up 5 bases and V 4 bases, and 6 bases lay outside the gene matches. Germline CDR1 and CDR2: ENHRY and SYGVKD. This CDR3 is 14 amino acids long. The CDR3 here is CAISGTGLGETQYF. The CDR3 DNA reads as TGTGCCATCAGTGGGACAGGGCTTGGGGAGACCCAGTACTTC.

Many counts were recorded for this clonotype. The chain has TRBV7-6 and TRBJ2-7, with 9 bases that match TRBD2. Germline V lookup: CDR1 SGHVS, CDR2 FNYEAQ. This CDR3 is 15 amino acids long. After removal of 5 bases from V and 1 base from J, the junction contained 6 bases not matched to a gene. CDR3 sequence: CASSGSGGLSYEQYF. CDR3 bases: TGTGCCAGCAGCGGAAGCGGGGGGCTTTCCTACGAGCAGTACTTC.

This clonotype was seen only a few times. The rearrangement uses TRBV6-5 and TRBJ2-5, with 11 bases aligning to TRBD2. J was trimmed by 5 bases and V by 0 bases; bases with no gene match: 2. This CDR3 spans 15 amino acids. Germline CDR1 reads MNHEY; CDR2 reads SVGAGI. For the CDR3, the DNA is TGTGCCAGCAGTTACTCTGCTAGCGGGGGGGAGACCCAGTACTTC. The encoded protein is CASSYSASGGETQYF.

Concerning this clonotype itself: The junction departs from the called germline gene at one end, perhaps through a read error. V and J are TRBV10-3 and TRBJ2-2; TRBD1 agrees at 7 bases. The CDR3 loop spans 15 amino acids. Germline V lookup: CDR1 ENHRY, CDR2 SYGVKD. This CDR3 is CVISVPGTGTVELFF. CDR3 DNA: TGTGTCATCAGTGTACCCGGTACGGGGACAGTGGAGCTGTTTTTT.

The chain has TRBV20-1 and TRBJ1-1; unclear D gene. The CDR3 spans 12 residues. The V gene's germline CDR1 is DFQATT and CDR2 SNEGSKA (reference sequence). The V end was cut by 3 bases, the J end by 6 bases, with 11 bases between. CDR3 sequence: CSARRGLSEAFF. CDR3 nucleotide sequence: TGCAGTGCTAGGCGAGGACTTTCTGAAGCTTTCTTT.

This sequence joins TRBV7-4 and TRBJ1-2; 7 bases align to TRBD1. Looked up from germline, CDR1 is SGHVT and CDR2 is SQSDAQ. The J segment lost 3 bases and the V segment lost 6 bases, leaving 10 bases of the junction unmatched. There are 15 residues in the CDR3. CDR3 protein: CASREGQGVDYGYTF. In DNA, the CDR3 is TGTGCCAGCAGGGAAGGGCAGGGGGTCGACTATGGCTACACCTTC.